This T cell receptor beta chain was sequenced in a study of T-cell memory formation after mild COVID-19. Study in general: Largely donor-specific TCR clusters were found.

TCR alpha and TCR beta cDNA libraries with sample barcodes and UMIs came from 5'RACE using constant-segment primers. TCRdb redid the calling of the 5' RACE reads with MiXCR, one entry per CDR3 protein. The sample records 250,000 to 300,000 distinct CDR3 sequences, less than 20% being singletons. This CDR3 has 15 residues. CDR1 and CDR2 (germline): DFQATT, SNEGSKA (reference sequence). V gave up 3 bases and J gave up 1 base; unmatched junction bases: 4. The source material was PBMCs or a T cell subset sorted from them (not recorded which). The rearrangement links TRBV20-1 to TRBJ1-1; 11 nucleotides line up with TRBD1. The TCR sequence derives from a man younger than 30 who had mild COVID-19 (a few samples of this study predate the infection). Cell type and time point are not known. CDR3 amino acids: CSASGTGGGNTEAFF. CDR3 coding DNA: TGCAGTGCTAGCGGGACAGGGGGGGGGAACACTGAAGCTTTCTTT.